This paragraph reports one T cell receptor beta chain. This sample is drawn from a study of blood T cell repertoires in COVID-19. About the research overall: Spain, Italy and the United States supplied samples that represented acute and convalescent COVID-19.

This CDR3 contains 18 residues. V lost 2 bases and J lost 2; bases outside the gene matches: 14. Looked up from germline, CDR1 is LNHDA and CDR2 is SQIVND (reference sequence). Original data processing: From reference gene primer amplification, estimates of nucleated cell counts were derived. Only in-frame clones appear in the TCRdb table, and some are missing; sequencing was by immunoSEQ multiplex PCR. That table furnishes V, J and clone size, whereas the DNA furnished D and trimming. The sample records tens of thousands of clones, almost 90% being singletons. This TCR was recovered from a man aged 55 to 70 with active COVID-19. The specimen was peripheral blood. V and J are TRBV19 and TRBJ2-5; 7 bases map to TRBD2. CDR3 region: CASSILGGRGPPQETQYF. The CDR3 nucleotides are TGTGCCAGTAGTATACTGGGGGGGAGGGGCCCCCCGCAAGAGACCCAGTACTTC.